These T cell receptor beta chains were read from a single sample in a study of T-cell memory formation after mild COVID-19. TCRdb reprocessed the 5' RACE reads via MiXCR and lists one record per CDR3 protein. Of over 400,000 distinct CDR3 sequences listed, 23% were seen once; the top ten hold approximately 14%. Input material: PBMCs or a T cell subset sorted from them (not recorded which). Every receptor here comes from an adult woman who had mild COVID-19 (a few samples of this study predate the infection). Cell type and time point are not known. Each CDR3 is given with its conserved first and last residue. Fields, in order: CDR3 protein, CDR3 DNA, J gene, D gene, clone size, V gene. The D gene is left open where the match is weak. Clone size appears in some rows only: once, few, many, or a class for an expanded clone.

CASSRSPTAGNTIYF TGTGCCAGCAGCCGCTCCCCGACAGCTGGAAACACCATATATTTT TRBJ1-3 - - TRBV5-4
CASSLARQASDTQYF TGTGCCAGCAGCTTAGCTCGGCAGGCCTCAGATACGCAGTATTTT TRBJ2-3 - - TRBV7-9
CSAREIREETQYF TGCAGTGCTAGAGAAATTAGGGAAGAGACCCAGTACTTC TRBJ2-5 - - TRBV20-1
CASSATSRGYYNEQFF TGTGCCAGTAGTGCCACCTCCAGGGGATACTACAATGAGCAGTTCTTC TRBJ2-1 - few TRBV19
CASSQVQLANYGYTF TGTGCCAGCAGCCAAGTACAACTAGCTAACTATGGCTACACCTTC TRBJ1-2 - - TRBV14
CASKSQGVLDTEAFF TGTGCCAGCAAATCGCAGGGGGTTTTGGACACTGAAGCTTTCTTT TRBJ1-1 TRBD1 - TRBV6-1
CSARDMNTGELFF TGCAGTGCCCGGGACATGAACACCGGGGAGCTGTTTTTT TRBJ2-2 - few TRBV20-1
CASSFGEGGGYTF TGTGCCAGCAGTTTTGGTGAGGGAGGTGGCTACACCTTC TRBJ1-2 - - TRBV12-3/TRBV12-4
CASSLRAPVVAGGNTGELFF TGTGCCAGCAGCTTACGGGCGCCGGTCGTAGCGGGAGGCAACACCGGGGAGCTGTTTTTT TRBJ2-2 TRBD2 many TRBV7-6
CASSPGGGISTDTQYF TGTGCCAGCAGCCCGGGGGGCGGGATTAGCACAGATACGCAGTATTTT TRBJ2-3 - few TRBV27
CASSTTENTEAFF TGCGCCAGCAGCACGACAGAAAACACTGAAGCTTTCTTT TRBJ1-1 - few TRBV5-1
CASSESGLAGVPPETQYF TGCGCCAGCAGTGAGTCGGGACTAGCGGGAGTCCCGCCAGAGACCCAGTACTTC TRBJ2-5 TRBD2 - TRBV10-2
CSVEGKRDSNNEQFF TGCAGCGTTGAGGGGAAGCGGGACAGCAACAATGAGCAGTTCTTC TRBJ2-1 - few TRBV29-1
CSVANRTSGQETQYF TGCAGCGTTGCGAACCGGACTAGCGGCCAAGAGACCCAGTACTTC TRBJ2-5 TRBD2 - TRBV29-1
CSVEGQQGVVGNEQFF TGCAGCGTTGAAGGACAACAGGGAGTAGTAGGCAATGAGCAGTTCTTC TRBJ2-1 - few TRBV29-1
CASSAWGGVTEAFF TGTGCCAGCAGTGCTTGGGGGGGTGTTACTGAAGCTTTCTTT TRBJ1-1 - - TRBV12-3/TRBV12-4
CASSFSGTGGYSPLHF TGCGCCAGCAGCTTTAGCGGGACGGGCGGTTACTCACCCCTCCACTTT TRBJ1-6 - - TRBV5-1
CASGGSEQETQYF TGTGCCAGCGGTGGTTCCGAGCAAGAGACCCAGTACTTC TRBJ2-5 - - TRBV6-1
CASRNGNTIYF TGCGCCAGCCGAAACGGAAACACCATATATTTT TRBJ1-3 - few TRBV5-1
CASSHPDRGDSNQPQHF TGCGCCAGCAGCCACCCAGACAGGGGGGATAGCAATCAGCCCCAGCATTTT TRBJ1-5 TRBD1 - TRBV4-1
CASSEGRGTFAEAFF TGTGCCAGCAGTGAAGGCCGGGGGACCTTCGCTGAAGCTTTCTTT TRBJ1-1 - few TRBV2
CASSSAVDQYF TGTGCCAGCAGCTCCGCCGTAGATCAGTACTTC TRBJ2-7 - few TRBV5-5
CAISERGSTDTQYF TGTGCCATCAGTGAACGTGGTAGCACAGATACGCAGTATTTT TRBJ2-3 - - TRBV10-3
CASSQDPPGSSYEQYF TGCGCCAGCAGCCAAGATCCCCCGGGGAGCTCCTACGAGCAGTACTTC TRBJ2-7 - few TRBV4-3
CASSLRQGGVSPLHF TGTGCCAGCAGCCTCCGTCAGGGTGGCGTTTCACCCCTCCACTTT TRBJ1-6 - - TRBV3-1
CASSQTRSGLYEQYF TGTGCCAGCAGCCAAACTCGATCCGGGCTCTACGAGCAGTACTTC TRBJ2-7 - - TRBV16
CASSPPNKGTGSYEQYF TGTGCCAGCTCACCACCCAATAAAGGGACAGGGTCCTACGAGCAGTACTTC TRBJ2-7 TRBD1 - TRBV18
CASSLGSGGGPEAFF TGTGCCAGCAGCTTGGGGTCAGGGGGGGGCCCTGAAGCTTTCTTT TRBJ1-1 TRBD1 - TRBV5-4
CASSPFGLADNEQFF TGTGCCAGCAGCCCTTTCGGACTAGCGGACAATGAGCAGTTCTTC TRBJ2-1 TRBD2 few TRBV4-2
CASSQVAVRASYEQYF TGTGCCAGCAGCCAAGTAGCGGTAAGGGCCTCCTACGAGCAGTACTTC TRBJ2-7 - - TRBV14
CATSRDGRDRVDTQYF TGTGCCACCAGCAGAGATGGCAGGGATCGGGTAGATACGCAGTATTTT TRBJ2-3 - few TRBV15